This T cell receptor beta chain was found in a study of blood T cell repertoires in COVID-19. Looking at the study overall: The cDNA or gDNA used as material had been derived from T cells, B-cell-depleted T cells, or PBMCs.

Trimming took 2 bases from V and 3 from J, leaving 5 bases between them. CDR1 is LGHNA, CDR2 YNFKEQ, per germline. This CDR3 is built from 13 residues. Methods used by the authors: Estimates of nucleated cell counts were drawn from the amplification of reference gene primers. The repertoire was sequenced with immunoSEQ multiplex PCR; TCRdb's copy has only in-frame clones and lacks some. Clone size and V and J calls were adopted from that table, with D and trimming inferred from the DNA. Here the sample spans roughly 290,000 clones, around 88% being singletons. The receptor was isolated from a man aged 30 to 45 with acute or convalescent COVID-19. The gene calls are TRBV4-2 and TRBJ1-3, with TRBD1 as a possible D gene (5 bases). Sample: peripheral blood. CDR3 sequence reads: CASSQQGGNTIYF. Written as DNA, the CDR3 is TGTGCCAGCAGCCAACAGGGTGGAAACACCATATATTTT.